The 8 T cell receptor beta chains in this list originate from one sample, sequenced in a study of blood T cell repertoires in COVID-19. Sequencing used immunoSEQ multiplex PCR; TCRdb keeps in-frame clones, though not all of them. The sample carries almost 350,000 clones, around 90% recorded once. Sequences were obtained from peripheral blood. Receptors were obtained from a woman aged 55-70 years with COVID-19, enrolled during active disease.

The chain has TRBV9 and TRBJ1-5; D gene unclear. The CDR3 has 14 residues. Germline V gene lookup returns CDR1 SGDLS and CDR2 YYNGEE. Trimming removed 4 bases at V and 1 base at J, with 9 bases between. The CDR3 here is CASSISESNQPQHF. CDR3 coding DNA: TGTGCCAGCAGCATAAGCGAGAGCAATCAGCCCCAGCATTTT.

CDR3 DNA: TGTGCCAGCAGCCCTCGGACAGTGGGTAACGGGGAGCTGTTTTTT. Translating it yields CASSPRTVGNGELFF. The chain employs TRBV5-4 and TRBJ2-2, with D possibly TRBD1 on 6 matching bases. Germline CDR1 and CDR2: SGHNT and YYREEE (reference sequence). This CDR3 has 15 residues. The V and J ends lost 4 bases and 7 bases respectively, with 17 bases between them.

The chain has TRBV28 and TRBJ2-1; no firm D call. The V end lost 2 bases, the J end lost 9 bases, and 14 bases lay between the germline ends. The CDR3 has 14 amino acids. Germline V CDR1 and CDR2: MDHEN, SYDVKM. CDR3 nucleotide sequence: TGTGCCAGCAGTTTACCGATAGAAGTTCCTGAGCAGTTCTTC. Its translation: CASSLPIEVPEQFF.

This clone was seen a few times. V and J are TRBV3-1 (or the pseudogene TRBV3-2) and TRBJ1-1; D ambiguous. V lost 1 base and J lost 6, with 15 bases in between. This CDR3 is built from 15 residues. In germline, CDR1 is LGHDT, CDR2 YNNKEL (reference sequence). For the CDR3, the DNA is TGTGCCAGCAGCCAAGTCACGTCGGGTGTTGCTGAAGCTTTCTTT. As protein: CASSQVTSGVAEAFF.

The chain joins TRBV5-1 to TRBJ2-6; 9 bases line up with TRBD1. The CDR3 sequence is 19 residues long. V lost 2 bases to trimming and J lost 3 bases; unmatched junction nucleotides: 12. Germline-derived CDR1 and CDR2 are SGHRS and YFSETQ. Here the CDR3 reads CASSLLTGGSSRGANVLTF. CDR3 sequence (DNA): TGCGCCAGCAGCTTATTAACAGGGGGCTCCTCGCGTGGGGCCAACGTCCTGACTTTC.

The chain couples TRBV9 to TRBJ2-1, with 11 positions matching TRBD2. Germline loops: CDR1 SGDLS, CDR2 YYNGEE. The CDR3 length is 15 residues. V was pared by 1 base and J by 5 bases, with 2 bases of the junction left unmatched. Written as DNA, the CDR3 is TGTGCCAGCAGCGTACTAGCGGGGGGCAACAATGAGCAGTTCTTC. Translating gives CASSVLAGGNNEQFF. The full variable domain, its missing parts supplied by reference TRBV9 and TRBJ2-1, is DSGVTQTPKHLITATGQRVTLRCSPRSGDLSVYWYQQSLDQGLQFLIQYYNGEERAKGNILERFSAQQFPDLHSELNLSSLELGDSALYFCASSVLAGGNNEQFFGPGTRLTVL.

The chain links TRBV11-2 to TRBJ1-2; D gene unclear. With 5 bases removed from V and 8 bases from J, the gap between germline ends came to 15 bases. The CDR3 spans 13 residues. Germline V CDR1 and CDR2: SGHAT, FQNNGV. The CDR3 DNA reads as TGTGCCAGCAGCCTCTCCGACTATGGAGGCTACACCTTC. Encoded protein: CASSLSDYGGYTF.

The genes are TRBV19 and TRBJ1-3, with D possibly TRBD1 on 6 matching bases. The CDR3 covers 14 residues. The V gene lost 5 bases and the J gene lost 2 bases, with 10 bases spanning the gap. Germline V lookup: CDR1 LNHDA, CDR2 SQIVND (reference sequence). The CDR3 DNA follows: TGTGCCAGTAGTCTTTCAGGGGCTGGAAACACCATATATTTT. As protein: CASSLSGAGNTIYF.